The 8 T cell receptor beta chains reported below all come from one sample, sequenced in a study of shared clonotypes between healthy human individuals. TCRdb's table, derived via immunoSEQ multiplex PCR, lists solely in-frame clones and lacks some. Of about 690,000 clones in the sample, about nine tenths are singletons; the top ten hold 34%. The sequenced material came from memory CD8+ T cells from PBMCs. Stated subset: CD45RO+ cells pooled with CCR7-negative TemRA cells. These receptors were collected from a man aged 18 to 29 in good health. Some clones in this sample may be carry-over from other donors' samples.

J is TRBJ2-7 and V is TRBV6-6, with 10 bases lining up with TRBD1. Germline values: CDR1 MNHNY, CDR2 SVGAGI (reference sequence). The CDR3 loop spans 15 amino acids. After removal of 5 bases from V and 4 bases from J, the junction contained 8 bases not matched to a gene. For the CDR3, the DNA is TGTGCCAGCAGTCGGGACAGGGGAAAGGGATACGAGCAGTACTTC. The encoded protein is CASSRDRGKGYEQYF.

V usage is TRBV28 and J usage is TRBJ1-1, with D maybe TRBD1 (6 bases). The CDR3 runs to 15 residues. Trimming removed 4 bases at V and 3 bases at J, with 15 bases between. Germline lookup yields CDR1 MDHEN and CDR2 SYDVKM. The CDR3 reads CASSSYRERDTEAFF. For the CDR3, the DNA is TGTGCCAGCAGTTCCTACAGGGAGAGGGACACTGAAGCTTTCTTT.

The V and J genes are TRBV13 and TRBJ2-2, with 15 bases identical to TRBD2. Germline lookup yields CDR1 PRHDT and CDR2 FYEKMQ (reference sequence). The CDR3 loop spans 16 amino acids. V was pared by 3 bases and J by 8 bases, with 4 bases of the junction left unmatched. The CDR3 is CASSFGTSGRKGELFF. CDR3 bases: TGTGCCAGCAGCTTCGGGACTAGCGGGAGGAAAGGGGAGCTGTTTTTT. Drawing the rest from reference TRBV13 and TRBJ2-2, the complete variable domain is AAGVIQSPRHLIKEKRETATLKCYPIPRHDTVYWYQQGPGQDPQFLISFYEKMQSDKGSIPDRFSAQQFSDYHSELNMSSLELGDSALYFCASSFGTSGRKGELFFGEGSRLTVL.

The rearrangement links TRBV11-2 to TRBJ2-7; weak D call: TRBD1 (5 bases). Trimming left V 1 base short and J 0 bases short, with 10 bases between. The CDR3 has 15 residues. Per the germline V gene, CDR1 is SGHAT and CDR2 is FQNNGV. In DNA form, the CDR3 reads TGTGCCAGCAGCTTAGGGGGCACAGCCTCCTACGAGCAGTACTTC. Its translation: CASSLGGTASYEQYF.

The chain couples TRBV12-5 to TRBJ1-2, with D maybe TRBD1 (6 bases). CDR1 and CDR2 (germline): LGHNT, FRNRAP. The CDR3 loop spans 12 amino acids. V was cut by 6 bases and J by 6 bases, with 11 bases left in between. The CDR3 loop reads CASGPGAHGYTF. CDR3 DNA sequence: TGTGCTAGTGGGCCAGGGGCGCATGGCTACACCTTC.

This rearrangement joins TRBV18 to TRBJ1-1; TRBD1 might be the D (6 bases). Looked up from germline, CDR1 is KGHSH and CDR2 is LQKENI. The CDR3 is 14 residues long. V was cut by 3 bases and J by 3 bases, with 11 bases left in between. CDR3 sequence reads: CASSPQGHDTEAFF. In nucleotides, the CDR3 is TGTGCCAGCTCACCCCAGGGGCACGACACTGAAGCTTTCTTT.

This clone was counted a few times. This chain connects TRBV7-2 to TRBJ2-2, with 7 bases fitting TRBD1. This CDR3 comprises 13 residues. V trimming: 7 bases; J trimming: 4 bases; junction bases outside the gene matches: 3. Per the germline V gene, CDR1 is SGHTA and CDR2 is FQGNSA. The chain's CDR3 is CASKGAVTGELFF. CDR3 coding DNA: TGTGCCAGCAAGGGGGCTGTCACCGGGGAGCTGTTTTTT.

The gene calls are TRBV27 and TRBJ2-7; D is unresolved. The V end lost 5 bases, the J end lost 6 bases, and 11 bases lay between the germline ends. The CDR3 totals 12 residues. CDR1 and CDR2 from the germline V gene are MNHEY and SMNVEV (reference sequence). Here the CDR3 reads CASSQLGSEQYF. DNA of the CDR3: TGTGCCAGCAGTCAATTAGGCAGCGAGCAGTACTTC.